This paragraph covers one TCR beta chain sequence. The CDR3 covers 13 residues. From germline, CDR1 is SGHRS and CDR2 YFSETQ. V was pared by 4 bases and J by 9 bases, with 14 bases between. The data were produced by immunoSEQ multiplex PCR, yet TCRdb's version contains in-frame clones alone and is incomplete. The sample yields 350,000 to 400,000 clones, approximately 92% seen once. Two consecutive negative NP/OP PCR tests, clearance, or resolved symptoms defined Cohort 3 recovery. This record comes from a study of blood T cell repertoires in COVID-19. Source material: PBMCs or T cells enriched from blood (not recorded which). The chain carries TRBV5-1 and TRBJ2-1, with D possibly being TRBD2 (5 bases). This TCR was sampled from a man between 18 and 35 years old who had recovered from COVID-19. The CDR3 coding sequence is TGCGCCAGCAGCGGGGAGACCTTTGGTGAGCAGTTCTTC. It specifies CASSGETFGEQFF.